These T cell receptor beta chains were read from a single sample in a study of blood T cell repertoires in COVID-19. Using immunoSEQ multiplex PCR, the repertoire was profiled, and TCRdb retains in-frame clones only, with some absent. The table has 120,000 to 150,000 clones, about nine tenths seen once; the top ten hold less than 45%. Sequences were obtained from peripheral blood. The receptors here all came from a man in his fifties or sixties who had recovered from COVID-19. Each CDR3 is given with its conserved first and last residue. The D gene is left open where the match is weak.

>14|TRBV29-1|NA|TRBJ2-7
CSVQLTGDAGEQYF
TGCAGCGTTCAGCTGACAGGCGACGCTGGTGAGCAGTACTTC
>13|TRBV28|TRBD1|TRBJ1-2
CASNGDRASGYTF
TGTGCCAGCAATGGGGACAGGGCGAGTGGCTACACCTTC
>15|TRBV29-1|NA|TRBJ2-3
CSGLQGLALISTQYF
TGCAGCGGCCTCCAAGGACTCGCGTTAATCTCTACGCAGTATTTT
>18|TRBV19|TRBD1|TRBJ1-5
CASTPTLFSGGSNQPQHF
TGTGCCAGTACCCCTACGTTGTTTTCAGGGGGTAGCAATCAGCCCCAGCATTTT
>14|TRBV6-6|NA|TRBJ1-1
CASSPRFSGSEAFF
TGTGCCAGCAGTCCAAGGTTCAGCGGTTCCGAAGCTTTCTTT
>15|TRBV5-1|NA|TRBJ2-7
CASSLRLDSSYEQYF
TGCGCCAGCAGCCTACGACTTGATAGCTCCTACGAGCAGTACTTC
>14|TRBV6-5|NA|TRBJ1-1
CASNPPGQSTEAFF
TGTGCCAGCAATCCGCCTGGACAGAGCACTGAAGCTTTCTTT
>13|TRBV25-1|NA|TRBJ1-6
CASTQDRNSPLHF
TGTGCCAGCACCCAGGACAGAAATTCACCCCTCCACTTT
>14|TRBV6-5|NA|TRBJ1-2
CASSYSIPEGGYTF
TGTGCCAGCAGTTACTCGATCCCCGAGGGCGGCTACACCTTC
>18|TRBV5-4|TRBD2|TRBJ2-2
CASSPGTSGVAGTGELFF
TGTGCCAGCAGCCCCGGGACTAGCGGGGTGGCTGGCACCGGGGAGCTGTTTTTT
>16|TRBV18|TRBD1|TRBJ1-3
CASSRPGQGAGNTIYF
TGTGCCAGCTCACGCCCGGGACAGGGGGCTGGAAACACCATATATTTT
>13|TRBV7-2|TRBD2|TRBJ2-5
CASSSAGGGTQYF
TGTGCCAGCAGCTCAGCGGGGGGTGGGACCCAGTACTTC
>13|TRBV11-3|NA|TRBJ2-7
CASSLEDNYKQYF
TGTGCCAGCAGCCTCGAGGACAACTACAAGCAGTACTTC
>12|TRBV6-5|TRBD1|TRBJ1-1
CASSWGTGEAFF
TGTGCCAGCAGTTGGGGGACAGGGGAAGCTTTCTTT